This TCR beta chain was recovered during a study of T-cell reconstitution after alpha-beta-depleted transplantation in children. CDR3 length: 14 residues. Germline CDR1 is DFQATT and CDR2 is SNEGSKA (reference sequence). V dropped 5 bases and J dropped 0 bases, with 13 bases sitting between them. This clonotype was counted a few times. Its cognate antigen is unknown. Preparation of the TCRbeta library involved a method that used unique molecular identifiers. TCRdb processed the PCR reads anew with MiXCR; each CDR3 protein has one entry. The table lists hundreds of thousands of distinct CDR3 sequences, approximately 19% of them singletons, with 43% in the top ten. Overall study results and limits: As was reported, about two months after transplant, alpha-beta T cells came from several hundred expanded graft clones. Some patients' high day-60 TCRbeta diversity was traced to surviving recipient T cells and thymic progenitors.

The chain carries TRBV20-1 and TRBJ1-1; maybe TRBD1 (5 bases). This TCR came from a male patient aged 2-9 years who had a stem cell transplant for acute lymphoblastic leukemia, so the T cells may come from the graft donor. This material consisted of PBMCs, mostly from graft donor cells, taken 360 days after TCRalphabeta/CD19-depleted stem cell transplant. CDR3 in amino acids: CSAGSGGMNTEAFF. The DNA of the CDR3 is TGCAGTGCTGGCAGTGGGGGTATGAACACTGAAGCTTTCTTT.